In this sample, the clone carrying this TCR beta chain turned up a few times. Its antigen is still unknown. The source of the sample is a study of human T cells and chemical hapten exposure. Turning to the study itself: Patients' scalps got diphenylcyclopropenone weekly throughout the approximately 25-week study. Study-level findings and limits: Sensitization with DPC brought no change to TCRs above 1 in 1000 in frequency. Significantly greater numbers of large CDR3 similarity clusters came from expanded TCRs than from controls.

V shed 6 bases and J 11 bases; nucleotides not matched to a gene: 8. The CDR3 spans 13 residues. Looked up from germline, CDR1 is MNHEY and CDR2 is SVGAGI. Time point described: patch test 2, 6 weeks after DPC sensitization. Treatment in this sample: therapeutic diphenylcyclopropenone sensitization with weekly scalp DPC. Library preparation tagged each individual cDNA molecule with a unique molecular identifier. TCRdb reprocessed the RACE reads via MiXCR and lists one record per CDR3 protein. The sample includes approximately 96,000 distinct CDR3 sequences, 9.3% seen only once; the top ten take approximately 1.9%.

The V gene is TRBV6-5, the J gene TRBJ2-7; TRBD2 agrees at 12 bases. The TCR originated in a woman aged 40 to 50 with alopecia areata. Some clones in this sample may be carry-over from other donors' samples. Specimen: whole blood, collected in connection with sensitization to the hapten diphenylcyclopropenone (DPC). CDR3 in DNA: TGTGCCAGCAGCACGACTAGCGGGAGCATGAAGTACTTC. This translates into CASSTTSGSMKYF.